The subject of this entry is one TCR beta chain. Its cognate antigen is unknown. The V gene's germline CDR1 is SGHNT and CDR2 YYREEE (reference sequence). The length of the CDR3 is 14 residues. V was clipped by 4 bases and J by 7 bases, with 14 bases between them. This record comes from a study of T cell repertoires in cytomegalovirus infection. Study context: Epitope selection comprised recently identified HLA-C-restricted CMV epitopes and well-studied HLA-B-restricted CMV epitopes. The study's findings and limits: CMV-specific TCR beta clonotypes restricted by HLA-C were the ones dominating the ex vivo response.

TCRdb fed the reads into MiXCR, producing one record per CDR3 protein. The profile shows 300,000 to 400,000 distinct CDR3 sequences, around 29% of them singletons. V and J are TRBV5-4 and TRBJ1-4; the D gene is possibly TRBD1 (6 bases). This clonotype was obtained from a human donor in good health (CMV status not recorded). Some clones in this sample may be carry-over from other donors' samples. The material was cultured PBMCs, obtained from culture after CMV antigen stimulation. CDR3 bases: TGTGCCAGCAGCAGCACGGGGGCTGGTGAAAAACTGTTTTTT. As protein: CASSSTGAGEKLFF. The full variable domain, with the rest looked up from reference TRBV5-4 and TRBJ1-4, is ETGVTQSPTHLIKTRGQQVTLRCSSQSGHNTVSWYQQALGQGPQFIFQYYREEENGRGNFPPRFSGLQFPNYSSELNVNALELDDSALYLCASSSTGAGEKLFFGSGTQLSVL.